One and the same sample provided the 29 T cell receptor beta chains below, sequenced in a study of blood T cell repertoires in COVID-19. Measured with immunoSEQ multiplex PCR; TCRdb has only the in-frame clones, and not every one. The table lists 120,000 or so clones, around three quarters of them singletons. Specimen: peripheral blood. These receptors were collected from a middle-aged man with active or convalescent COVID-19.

CDR3 bases: TGTGCCAGCAGCCCGAACCCATCCTTGAGCAATGAGCAGTTCTTC. Protein product: CASSPNPSLSNEQFF. The genes are TRBV5-6 and TRBJ2-1; D unresolved. V dropped 4 bases and J dropped 6 bases, with 17 bases sitting between them. The CDR3 totals 15 residues. Germline V CDR1 and CDR2: SGHDT, YYEEEE.

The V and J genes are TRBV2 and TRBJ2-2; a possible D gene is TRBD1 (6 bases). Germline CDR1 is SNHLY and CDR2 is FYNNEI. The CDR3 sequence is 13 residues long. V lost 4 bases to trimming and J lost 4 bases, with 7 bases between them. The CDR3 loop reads CASSGTATGELFF. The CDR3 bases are TGTGCCAGCAGTGGGACAGCCACCGGGGAGCTGTTTTTT.

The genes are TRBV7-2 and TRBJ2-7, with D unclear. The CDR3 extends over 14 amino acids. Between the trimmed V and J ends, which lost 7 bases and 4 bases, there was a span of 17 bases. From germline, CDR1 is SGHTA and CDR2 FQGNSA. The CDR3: CASTPSPSDYEQYF. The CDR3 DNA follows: TGTGCCAGCACTCCTTCCCCCTCAGATTACGAGCAGTACTTC.

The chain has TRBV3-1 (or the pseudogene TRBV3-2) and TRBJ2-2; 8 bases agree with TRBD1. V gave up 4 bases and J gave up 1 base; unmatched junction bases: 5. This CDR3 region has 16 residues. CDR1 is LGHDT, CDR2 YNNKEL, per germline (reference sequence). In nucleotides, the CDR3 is TGTGCCAGCAGCCCCTGGACAGGGAGGAACACCGGGGAGCTGTTTTTT. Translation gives CASSPWTGRNTGELFF.

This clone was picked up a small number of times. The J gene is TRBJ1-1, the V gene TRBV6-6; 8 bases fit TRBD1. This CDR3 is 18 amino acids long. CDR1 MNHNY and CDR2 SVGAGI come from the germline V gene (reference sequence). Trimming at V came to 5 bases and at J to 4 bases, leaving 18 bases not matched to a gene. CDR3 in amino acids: CASSPSNLLTGVGTEAFF. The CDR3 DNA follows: TGTGCCAGCAGTCCCTCTAACTTACTGACAGGGGTGGGCACTGAAGCTTTCTTT.

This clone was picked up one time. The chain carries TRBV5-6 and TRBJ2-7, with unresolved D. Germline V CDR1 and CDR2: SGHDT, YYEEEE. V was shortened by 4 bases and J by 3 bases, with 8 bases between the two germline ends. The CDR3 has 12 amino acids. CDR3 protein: CASSAYNYEQYF. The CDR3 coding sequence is TGTGCCAGCAGCGCGTATAACTACGAGCAGTACTTC.

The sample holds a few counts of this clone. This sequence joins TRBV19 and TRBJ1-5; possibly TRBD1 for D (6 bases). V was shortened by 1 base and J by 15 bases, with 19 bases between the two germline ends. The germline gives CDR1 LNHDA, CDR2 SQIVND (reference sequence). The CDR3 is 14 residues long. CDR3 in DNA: TGTGCCAGTAGTATAGGAGTAAGTGCGGGGGCCGGGCATTTT. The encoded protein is CASSIGVSAGAGHF. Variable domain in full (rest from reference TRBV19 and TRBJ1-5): DGGITQSPKYLFRKEGQNVTLSCEQNLNHDAMYWYRQDPGQGLRLIYYSQIVNDFQKGDIAEGYSVSREKKESFPLTVTSAQKNPTAFYLCASSIGVSAGAGHFGDGTRLSIL.

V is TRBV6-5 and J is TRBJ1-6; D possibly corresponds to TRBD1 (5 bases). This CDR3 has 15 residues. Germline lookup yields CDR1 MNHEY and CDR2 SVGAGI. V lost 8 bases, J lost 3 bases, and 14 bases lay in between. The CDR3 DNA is TGTGCCAGCGGGGGGGGAGTAATCTATAATTCACCCCTCCACTTT. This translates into CASGGGVIYNSPLHF.

CDR3 in amino acids: CASSSSGDGQFF. The DNA for the CDR3 is TGTGCCAGCAGCAGTAGCGGGGATGGGCAGTTCTTC. The chain uses TRBV7-9 and TRBJ2-1; TRBD2 matches at 8 bases. The length of the CDR3 is 12 residues. V shed 5 bases, J shed 12 bases, and the junction held 6 bases outside the gene matches. Germline V gives CDR1 SEHNR, CDR2 FQNEAQ (reference sequence).

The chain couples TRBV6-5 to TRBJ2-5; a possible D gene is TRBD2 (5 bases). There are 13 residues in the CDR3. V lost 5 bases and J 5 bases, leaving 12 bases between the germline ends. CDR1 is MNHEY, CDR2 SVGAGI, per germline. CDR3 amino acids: CASSQDWIETQYF. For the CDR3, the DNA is TGTGCCAGCAGTCAGGACTGGATTGAGACCCAGTACTTC.

The CDR3 DNA reads as TGTGCCAGCAGCCCATCCCCCGGGATGAGGCTGTTTTTT. It yields the protein CASSPSPGMRLFF. This chain uses TRBV4-2 with TRBJ1-4; unclear D gene. The CDR3 is 13 amino acids. Germline loops: CDR1 LGHNA, CDR2 YNFKEQ. Between the trimmed V and J ends, which lost 4 bases and 14 bases, there was a span of 17 bases.

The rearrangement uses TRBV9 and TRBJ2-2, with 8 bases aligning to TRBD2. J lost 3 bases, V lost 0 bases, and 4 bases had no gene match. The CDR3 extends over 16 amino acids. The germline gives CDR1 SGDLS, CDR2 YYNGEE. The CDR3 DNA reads TGTGCCAGCAGCGTAGCTTTGCGGGAGGACACCGGGGAGCTGTTTTTT. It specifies CASSVALREDTGELFF.

The CDR3 loop reads CASSFGTGTGANVLTF. In nucleotides, the CDR3 is TGTGCCAGCAGTTTCGGGACAGGGACTGGGGCCAACGTCCTGACTTTC. The chain combines TRBV6-5 with TRBJ2-6, with 9 positions matching TRBD1. Per the germline V gene, CDR1 is MNHEY and CDR2 is SVGAGI. The CDR3 is made up of 16 amino acids. V lost 4 bases, J lost 2 bases, and 3 bases stayed unmatched.

The CDR3: CASSGALNEKLFF. The DNA for the CDR3 is TGTGCCAGCAGTGGGGCACTTAATGAAAAACTGTTTTTT. The chain links TRBV2 to TRBJ1-4; D is unresolved. The CDR3 contains 13 residues. Germline values: CDR1 SNHLY, CDR2 FYNNEI. V was cut by 4 bases and J by 4 bases, with 7 bases left in between.

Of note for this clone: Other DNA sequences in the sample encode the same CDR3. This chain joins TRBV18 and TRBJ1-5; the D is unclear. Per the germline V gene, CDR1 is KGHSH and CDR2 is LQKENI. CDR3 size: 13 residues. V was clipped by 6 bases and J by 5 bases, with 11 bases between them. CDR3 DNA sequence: TGTGCCAGCTCCCTTAACGGGGATCAGCCCCAGCATTTT. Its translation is CASSLNGDQPQHF.

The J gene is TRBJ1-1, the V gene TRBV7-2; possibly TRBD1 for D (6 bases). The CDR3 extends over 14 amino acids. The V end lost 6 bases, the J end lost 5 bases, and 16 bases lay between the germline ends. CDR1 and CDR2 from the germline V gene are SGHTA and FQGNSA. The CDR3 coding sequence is TGTGCCAGCAGAGTTTCCAGGGGTTGGACTGAAGCTTTCTTT. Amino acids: CASRVSRGWTEAFF.

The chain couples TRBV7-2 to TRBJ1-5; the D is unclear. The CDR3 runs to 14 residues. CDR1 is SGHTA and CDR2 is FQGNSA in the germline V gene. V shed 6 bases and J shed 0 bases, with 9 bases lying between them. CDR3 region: CASSPKYSNQPQHF. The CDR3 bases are TGTGCCAGCAGTCCTAAGTATAGCAATCAGCCCCAGCATTTT.

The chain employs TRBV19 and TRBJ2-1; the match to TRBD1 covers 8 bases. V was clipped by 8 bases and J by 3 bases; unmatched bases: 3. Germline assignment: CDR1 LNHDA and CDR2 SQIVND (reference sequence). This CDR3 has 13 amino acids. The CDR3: CASYGQGYNEQFF. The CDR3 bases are TGTGCCAGTTATGGACAGGGCTACAATGAGCAGTTCTTC.

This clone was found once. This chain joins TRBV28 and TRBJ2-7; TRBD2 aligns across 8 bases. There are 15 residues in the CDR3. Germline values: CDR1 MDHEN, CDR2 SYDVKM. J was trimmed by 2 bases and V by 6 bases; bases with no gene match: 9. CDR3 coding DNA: TGTGCCAGCAGCCACGCGGGGGGAATGACCTACGAGCAGTACTTC. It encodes CASSHAGGMTYEQYF.

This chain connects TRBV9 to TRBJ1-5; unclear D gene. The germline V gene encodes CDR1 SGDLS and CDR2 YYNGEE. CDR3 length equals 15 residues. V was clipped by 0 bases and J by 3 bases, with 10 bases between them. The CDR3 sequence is CASSVDFGINQPQHF. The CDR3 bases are TGTGCCAGCAGCGTAGATTTTGGCATCAATCAGCCCCAGCATTTT. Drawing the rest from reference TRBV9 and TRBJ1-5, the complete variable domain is DSGVTQTPKHLITATGQRVTLRCSPRSGDLSVYWYQQSLDQGLQFLIQYYNGEERAKGNILERFSAQQFPDLHSELNLSSLELGDSALYFCASSVDFGINQPQHFGDGTRLSIL.

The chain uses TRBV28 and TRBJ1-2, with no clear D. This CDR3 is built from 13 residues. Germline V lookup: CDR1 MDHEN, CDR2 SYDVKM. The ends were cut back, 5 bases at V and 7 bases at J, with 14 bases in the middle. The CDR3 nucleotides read TGTGCCAGCAGTCCGCCGTGGGCCCCTGGCTACACCTTC. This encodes CASSPPWAPGYTF.

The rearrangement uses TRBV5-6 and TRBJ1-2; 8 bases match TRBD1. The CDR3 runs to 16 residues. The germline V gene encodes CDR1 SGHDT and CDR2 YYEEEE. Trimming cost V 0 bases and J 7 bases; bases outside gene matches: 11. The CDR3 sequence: CASSLAMDRVNAGYTF. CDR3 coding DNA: TGTGCCAGCAGCTTGGCCATGGACAGGGTGAACGCTGGCTACACCTTC.

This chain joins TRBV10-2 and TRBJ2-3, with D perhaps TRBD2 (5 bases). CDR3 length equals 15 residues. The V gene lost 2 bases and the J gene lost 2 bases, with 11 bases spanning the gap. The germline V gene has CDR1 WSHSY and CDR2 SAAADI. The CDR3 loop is CASSEPSGPTDTQYF. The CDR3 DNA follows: TGCGCCAGCAGTGAGCCCAGCGGCCCCACAGATACGCAGTATTTT.

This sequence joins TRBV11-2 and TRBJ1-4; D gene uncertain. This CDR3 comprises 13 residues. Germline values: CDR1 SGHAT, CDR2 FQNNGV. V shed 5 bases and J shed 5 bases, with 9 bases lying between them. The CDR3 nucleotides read TGTGCCAGCAGCCTGATCAGGAATGAAAAACTGTTTTTT. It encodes CASSLIRNEKLFF.

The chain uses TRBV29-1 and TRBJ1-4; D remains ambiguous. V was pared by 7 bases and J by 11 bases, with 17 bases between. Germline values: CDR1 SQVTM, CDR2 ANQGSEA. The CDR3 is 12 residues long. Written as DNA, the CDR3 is TGCAGCGCCGTACGGGAGGGTACGAAACTGTTTTTT. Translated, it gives CSAVREGTKLFF.

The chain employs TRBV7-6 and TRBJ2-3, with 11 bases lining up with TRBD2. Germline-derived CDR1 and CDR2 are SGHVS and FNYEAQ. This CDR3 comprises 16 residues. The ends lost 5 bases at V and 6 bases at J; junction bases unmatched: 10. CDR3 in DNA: TGTGCCAGCAGCCTAACTAGCGGGAGTGTGGTCGATACGCAGTATTTT. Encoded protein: CASSLTSGSVVDTQYF. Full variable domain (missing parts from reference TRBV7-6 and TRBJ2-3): GAGVSQSPRYKVTKRGQDVALRCDPISGHVSLYWYRQALGQGPEFLTYFNYEAQQDKSGLPNDRFSAERPEGSISTLTIQRTEQRDSAMYRCASSLTSGSVVDTQYFGPGTRLTVL.

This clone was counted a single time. CDR3 in amino acids: CASKKQGAEEKLFF. In nucleotides, the CDR3 is TGCGCCAGCAAAAAACAGGGGGCGGAAGAAAAACTGTTTTTT. The chain couples TRBV10-1 to TRBJ1-4; 9 nucleotides agree with TRBD1. The germline V gene encodes CDR1 WNHNN and CDR2 SYGVQD (reference sequence). Losses at the gene ends were 7 bases for V and 8 bases for J; bases not matched to a gene: 8. The CDR3 contains 14 residues.

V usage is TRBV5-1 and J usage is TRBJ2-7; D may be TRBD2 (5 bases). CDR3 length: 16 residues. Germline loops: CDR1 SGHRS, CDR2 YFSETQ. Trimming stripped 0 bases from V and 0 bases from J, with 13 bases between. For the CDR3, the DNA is TGCGCCAGCAGCTTGGGCCTCGGGGTTACCTCCTACGAGCAGTACTTC. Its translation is CASSLGLGVTSYEQYF.

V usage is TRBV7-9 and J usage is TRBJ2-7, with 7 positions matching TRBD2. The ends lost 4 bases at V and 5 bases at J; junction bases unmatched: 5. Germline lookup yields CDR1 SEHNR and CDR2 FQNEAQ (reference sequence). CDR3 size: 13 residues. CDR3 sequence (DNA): TGTGCCAGCAGCTGGGGGGGTGGTGACGAGCAGTACTTC. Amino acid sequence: CASSWGGGDEQYF. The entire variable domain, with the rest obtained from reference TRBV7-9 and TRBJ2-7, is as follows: DTGVSQNPRHKITKRGQNVTFRCDPISEHNRLYWYRQTLGQGPEFLTYFQNEAQLEKSRLLSDRFSAERPKGSFSTLEIQRTEQGDSAMYLCASSWGGGDEQYFGPGTRLTVT.